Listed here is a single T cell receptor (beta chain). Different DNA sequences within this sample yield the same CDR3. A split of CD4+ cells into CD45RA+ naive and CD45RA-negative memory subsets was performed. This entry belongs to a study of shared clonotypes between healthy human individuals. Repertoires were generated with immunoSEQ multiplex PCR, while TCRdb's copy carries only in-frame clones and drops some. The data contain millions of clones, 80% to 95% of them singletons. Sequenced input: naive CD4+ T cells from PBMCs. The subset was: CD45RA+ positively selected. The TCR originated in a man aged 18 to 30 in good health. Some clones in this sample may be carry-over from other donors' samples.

CDR3 protein: CASSLVPYEQYF. The CDR3 DNA is TGTGCCAGCAGTTTGGTTCCTTACGAGCAGTACTTC. The chain joins TRBV28 to TRBJ2-7; no reliable D call. Trimming took off 3 bases at V and 4 bases at J, with 7 bases between the two ends. Germline V lookup: CDR1 MDHEN, CDR2 SYDVKM. The CDR3 is 12 residues long. Full variable domain (remainder filled in from reference TRBV28 and TRBJ2-7): DVKVTQSSRYLVKRTGEKVFLECVQDMDHENMFWYRQDPGLGLRLIYFSYDVKMKEKGDIPEGYSVSREKKERFSLILESASTNQTSMYLCASSLVPYEQYFGPGTRLTVT.